Described below is a single T cell receptor (beta chain) sequence and its context. This sample stems from a study of T-cell reconstitution after alpha-beta-depleted transplantation in children. It was with unique molecular identifiers that the TCRbeta library was prepared. In TCRdb, the PCR reads were re-called with MiXCR into one record per CDR3 protein. Here the sample spans 600,000 to 700,000 distinct CDR3 sequences, around 17% being singletons. This clonotype was obtained from a human donor who donated a stem cell graft to a child with acute myeloid leukemia. This specimen was PBMCs from the stem cell graft donor, taken from the stem cell graft.

DNA of the CDR3: TGTGCCAGCTCACTTAGTACAGCGAACACTGAAGCTTTCTTT. Protein: CASSLSTANTEAFF. The chain has TRBV18 and TRBJ1-1; no clear D gene. This CDR3 spans 14 amino acids. The germline V and J ends were trimmed by 4 bases and 1 base, with 10 bases remaining between them. Looked up from germline, CDR1 is KGHSH and CDR2 is LQKENI.